This record concerns one TCR beta chain sequence. What it recognizes is unknown. The DNA ends 3 residues before the CDR3 does, and the rest of the CDR3 is filled in from the germline J gene. The data are from a study of T cells in women clearing cervical HPV infection. Study at large: Women with histologically confirmed HPV16-related CIN3 or worse, 2 with invasive cancer, served as cases. Study results and limitations: Combining TCR richness with V gene abundances gave roughly 0.84 AUC. Associations may precede or follow infection; HPV-specific or memory T cells were not isolated.

CDR1 is MNHNS, CDR2 SASEGT, per germline. Trimming left V 0 bases short and J 3 bases short, with 8 bases between. The CDR3 has 14 residues. The repertoire was sequenced with immunoSEQ multiplex PCR; TCRdb's copy has only in-frame clones and lacks some. This table holds some 41,000 clones. This chain joins TRBV6-1 and TRBJ1-2, with D uncertain. What was sequenced was blood buffy coat. The clonotype originates from a woman aged 18 to 75 with a cervical HPV16 infection that either progressed to CIN3+ or cleared (not recorded which). The part of the CDR3 DNA that was read is TGTGCCAGCAGTGAAGCGAACAGATACTATGGC. It encodes CASSEANRYYG. The whole CDR3 protein is CASSEANRYYGYTF.